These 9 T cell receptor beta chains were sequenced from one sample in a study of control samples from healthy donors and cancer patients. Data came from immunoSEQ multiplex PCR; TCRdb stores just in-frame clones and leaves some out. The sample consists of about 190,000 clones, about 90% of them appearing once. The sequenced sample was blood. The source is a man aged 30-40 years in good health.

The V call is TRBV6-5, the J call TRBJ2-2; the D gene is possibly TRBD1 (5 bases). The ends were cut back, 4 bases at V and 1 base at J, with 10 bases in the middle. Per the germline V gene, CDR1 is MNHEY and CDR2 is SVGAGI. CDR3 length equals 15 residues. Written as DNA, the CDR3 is TGTGCCAGCAGTTTCACAGGTTGGAACACCGGGGAGCTGTTTTTT. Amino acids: CASSFTGWNTGELFF.

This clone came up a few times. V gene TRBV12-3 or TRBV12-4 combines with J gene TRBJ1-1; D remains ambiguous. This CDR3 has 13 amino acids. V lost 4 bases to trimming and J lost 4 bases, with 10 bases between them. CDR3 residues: CASSSGPATEAFF. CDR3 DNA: TGTGCCAGCAGTTCCGGACCGGCCACTGAAGCTTTCTTT.

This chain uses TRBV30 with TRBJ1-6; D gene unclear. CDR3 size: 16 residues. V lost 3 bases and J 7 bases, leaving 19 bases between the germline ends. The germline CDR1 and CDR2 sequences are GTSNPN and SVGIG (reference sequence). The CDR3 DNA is TGTGCCTGGAGAAGTTCAAGGGCCCGCAGGAATTCACCCCTCCACTTT. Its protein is CAWRSSRARRNSPLHF.

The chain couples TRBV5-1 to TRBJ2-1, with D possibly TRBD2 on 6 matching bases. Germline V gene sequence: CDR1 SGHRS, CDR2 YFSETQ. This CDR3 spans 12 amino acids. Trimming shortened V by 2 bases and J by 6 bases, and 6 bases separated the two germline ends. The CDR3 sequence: CASSFGGNEQFF. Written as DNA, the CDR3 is TGCGCCAGCAGCTTCGGGGGCAATGAGCAGTTCTTC. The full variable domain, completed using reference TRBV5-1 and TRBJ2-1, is KAGVTQTPRYLIKTRGQQVTLSCSPISGHRSVSWYQQTPGQGLQFLFEYFSETQRNKGNFPGRFSGRQFSNSRSEMNVSTLELGDSALYLCASSFGGNEQFFGPGTRLTVL.

DNA for the CDR3: TGCGCCAGCAGCCAAGGGGACAGGGAGAGGCAGCCCCAGCATTTT. Protein product: CASSQGDRERQPQHF. The chain joins TRBV4-1 to TRBJ1-5, with 9 bases aligning to TRBD1. J was trimmed by 7 bases and V by 1 base; bases with no gene match: 5. The length of the CDR3 is 15 residues. Germline V gene lookup returns CDR1 MGHRA and CDR2 YSYEKL.

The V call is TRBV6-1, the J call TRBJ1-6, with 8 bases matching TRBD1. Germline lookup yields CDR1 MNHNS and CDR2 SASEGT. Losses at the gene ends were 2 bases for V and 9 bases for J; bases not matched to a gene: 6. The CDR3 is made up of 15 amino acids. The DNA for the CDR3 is TGTGCCAGCAGTGAAAGTTGGACAGGGAGTTCACCCCTCCACTTT. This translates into CASSESWTGSSPLHF.

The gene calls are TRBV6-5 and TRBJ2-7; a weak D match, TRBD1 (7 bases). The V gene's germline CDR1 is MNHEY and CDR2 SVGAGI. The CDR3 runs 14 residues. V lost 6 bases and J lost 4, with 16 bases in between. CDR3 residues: CASRPPQGGYEQYF. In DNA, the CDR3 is TGTGCCAGCAGGCCCCCCCAGGGGGGATACGAGCAGTACTTC.

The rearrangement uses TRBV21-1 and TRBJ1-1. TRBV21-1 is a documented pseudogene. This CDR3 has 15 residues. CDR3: CASSKEARENTEAFF. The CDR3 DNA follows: TGTGCCAGCAGCAAAGAGGCTCGGGAGAACACTGAAGCTTTCTTT.

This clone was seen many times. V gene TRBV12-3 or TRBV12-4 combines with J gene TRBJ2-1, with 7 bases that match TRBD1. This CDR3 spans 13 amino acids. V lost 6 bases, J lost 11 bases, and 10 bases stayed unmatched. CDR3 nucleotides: TGTGCCAGCAGCTCACCTACAGGGGCAAAGCAGTTCTTC. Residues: CASSSPTGAKQFF.